This TCR beta chain was retrieved from a study of OX40 agonist ivuxolimab in advanced cancers. Details on this clone: Antigen unknown.

Study-level findings and limits: Expanded clones tended on average to be more numerous among CD8+ T cells than CD4+.

Clones were sequenced by immunoSEQ multiplex PCR, and TCRdb holds only the in-frame ones, with some missing. Of about 21,000 clones listed, approximately 89% are singletons. This material consisted of CD4+ or CD8+ T cells sorted from blood, taken in a trial of the OX40 agonist ivuxolimab. The source is an adult with an advanced solid tumor such as melanoma, head and neck, liver or kidney cancer.

CDR3 residues: CASSHPVGRASNYGYTF. CDR3 nucleotides: TGTGCCAGCAGCCACCCGGTGGGCAGGGCATCTAACTATGGCTACACCTTC. This chain uses TRBV9 with TRBJ1-2; TRBD1 is a possible D gene (5 bases). The germline V gene encodes CDR1 SGDLS and CDR2 YYNGEE. The CDR3 runs to 17 residues. Trimming removed 4 bases from V and 0 bases from J, with 19 bases in between.